This entry concerns a single T cell receptor (beta chain). Its antigen is still unknown. Per-base qualities were not stored, and no clone one base away is much larger. This sample stems from a study of shared clonotypes between healthy human individuals (dated by TCRdb to 2020 to 2022). Regarding the complete study: The cohort included a few men and two women between 18 and 49 years of age. Per donor, three plates each were used for CD4 naive and CD4 memory, two for CD8 naive, and one for CD8 memory. Different laboratories and diverse techniques were used to prepare libraries and sequence TCR repertoires, to increase sequencing depth and limit assay-specific biases. Per donor, leukapheresis produced somewhere between about 0.94 and 8.9 billion PBMCs. To estimate repertoire size and how much clonotype sharing occurs between individuals, the study deeply sequenced the blood TCR repertoires of five healthy adults. Broad study findings and their caveats: Incomplete sequencing was indicated by rarefaction of sorted-subset datasets, despite the large sequencing depth. Estimated clonotype richness was generally larger for naive than for memory subsets. Higher generation probabilities were observed for clonotypes shared by all four sorted-subset donors than for non-shared clonotypes. Across several donors, roughly 5.4% of naive CD4, roughly 3.3% of naive CD8, about 2.3% of memory CD4, and 0.4% to 0.45% of memory CD8 clonotypes were shared. Pairwise subsampling led to the expectation that sequencing depth would affect the degree of clonotype sharing among donors. Because the study included a small number of donors, the genetic and exposure-history diversity represented was limited. Sampling was restricted to blood, and TCR repertoires in tissue are likely to differ from TCR repertoires in blood.

Using the deep immunoSEQ assay, TCR CDR3 regions were amplified from genomic DNA by multiplex PCR. Genomic DNA extracted from each cell subset was distributed evenly over all wells of several immunoSEQ 96-well plates, and each plate served as one replicate. For sorted subsets, approximately 210 ng genomic DNA, equal to 30,000 or so T cell genomes, was loaded into each replicate PCR. The purified libraries were quantified using a Qubit 3.0 fluorometer, sized with a Bioanalyzer 2100, and then quantified again using the KAPA Library Quantification kit. Each immunoSEQ 96-well plate was sequenced on its own single-read 150-cycle Illumina NextSeq 550 flow cell. Per the original workflow: Because only junctional sequences without quality scores were contained in the immunoSEQ output, filtering matching that applied to full-length reads could not be performed. Sequences were annotated with PyIR, a Python wrapper for IgBLAST v1.9, using IMGT germline references to assign V/J genes and CDR3. Reads with weak V/J assignments (E-value above 1e-6), missing CDR3, stop codons, out-of-frame junctions, or ambiguous translated residues were removed. V3J clonotypes were defined as sequences sharing an identical inferred V gene, J gene, and CDR3 amino acid sequence. The percentage overlap between two repertoires was calculated by dividing the number of shared unique clonotypes by the size of the smaller repertoire. RTK rarefaction, the Chao1 estimator, and Recon v2.1 estimates of unobserved clonotypes were used to assess repertoire richness. OLGA was used to compute generation probabilities for all TCRbeta clonotypes that the gDNA method yielded from four donors. Imported from immuneACCESS, the table was reduced by TCRdb to in-frame sequences with V and J called. These copies leave out some clones; in studies compared against another copy, an unresolved V gene accounts for under half, and the cause of the remainder is not known. That table supplies the V and J calls and clone size; D and trimming were determined from the DNA. This sample holds 650,000 to 800,000 clones; approximately 90% were observed only once. The ten biggest clones cover nearly 25% of the sample.

The germline V gene sets CDR1 to SNHLY and CDR2 to FYNNEI. Trimming removed 6 bases from V and 3 bases from J, leaving 15 bases between the germline ends. The CDR3 holds 14 amino acids from the cysteine to the phenylalanine. CDR3 DNA is the only sequence kept; it has 42 bases, read in frame from the first base. CD8 naive samples were obtained by positive selection for CCR7 among CD45RO-negative cells, yielding a CD45RA+CCR7+ population from which TemRA cells were excluded. The donors were healthy, HIV-negative adults who had no recently reported acute infections or vaccinations. Every donor was a Caucasian adult living in Nashville, Tennessee, USA. Blood was collected by leukapheresis, and PBMCs were isolated by Ficoll-Histopaque density gradient centrifugation and then cryopreserved in liquid nitrogen vapor phase. Purity and quantity of every magnetically sorted T cell population were checked by analytical flow cytometry. Genomic DNA was isolated from each sorted fraction and quantified by UV absorbance on a Nanodrop 2000c.

Sequencing was carried out using naive CD8+ T cells sorted from blood. The cell subset or site label on this specimen signifies: CD45RA+CCR7+. This TCR was sampled from a man aged 25-45 years in good health. The receptor chain draws on TRBV2 and TRBJ2-7; the D segment cannot be called with confidence. The DNA sequence is as follows: TGTGCCAGCAGATCAGGTACGAGGAGCTACGAGCAGTACTTC. This gives the protein CASRSGTRSYEQYF.